This T cell receptor (beta chain) was recovered during a study of tumor and adjacent non-tumor tissue in lung cancer. Study at large: Patients comprised 12 adenocarcinoma, a couple of squamous cell carcinoma and 1 small cell lung cancer.

This CDR3 spans 16 amino acids. Germline V gives CDR1 SGHAT, CDR2 FQDESV (reference sequence). In regard to this clonotype: At one end the junction does not follow the germline gene, possibly because of a read error.

This sample's RNA came from whole unsorted tissue. A modified ARM-PCR protocol with three rounds of nested PCR amplified TCRbeta. TCRdb reprocessed the multiplex PCR reads via MiXCR and lists one record per CDR3 protein. The sample holds 65,000 to 75,000 distinct CDR3 sequences, 55% to 85% seen once. This receptor was identified in a man aged 60-69 years with non-small cell lung cancer. This chain connects TRBV11-1 to TRBJ2-3; tentative D call: TRBD2 (6 bases). Sequenced: lung tumor tissue. CDR3 in DNA: TGTGCCAGCAGCTTGACTTGCGGGGCCAGCACAGCTACGCAGTATTTT. Its protein is CASSLTCGASTATQYF.